A single sample is the source of the 5 T cell receptor beta chains below, sequenced in a study of cytomegalovirus exposure and HLA in healthy donors. PCR amplification relied on 60 Vbeta primers (plus 13 Jbeta primers). Generated by immunoSEQ multiplex PCR, the TCRdb table keeps only in-frame clones and is missing some. The sample shows approximately 240,000 clones, 80% to 90% of them seen only once. Sequenced material: PBMCs. These receptors originate from a woman in her late teens or twenties in good health and CMV-seronegative.

This rearrangement joins TRBV7-2 to TRBJ1-1; D call uncertain. Germline assignment: CDR1 SGHTA and CDR2 FQGNSA. This CDR3 has 13 residues. The germline V and J ends were trimmed by 4 bases and 3 bases, with 9 bases remaining between them. For the CDR3, the DNA is TGTGCCAGCAGCTCAGAACGGGACACTGAAGCTTTCTTT. Amino acids: CASSSERDTEAFF.

This clone was seen once. V is TRBV30 and J is TRBJ2-7; possibly TRBD2 for D (5 bases). The CDR3 covers 14 residues. V lost 2 bases to trimming and J lost 0 bases, with 11 bases between them. The V gene's germline CDR1 is GTSNPN and CDR2 SVGIG (reference sequence). As DNA, the CDR3 is TGTGCCTGGAGTCGGGGTAGCCTCTCCTACGAGCAGTACTTC. It yields the protein CAWSRGSLSYEQYF.

This sequence joins TRBV2 and TRBJ1-2, with TRBD1 matching over 8 bases. The V segment lost 5 bases and the J segment 13 bases; nucleotides outside the gene matches: 9. The germline gives CDR1 SNHLY, CDR2 FYNNEI. This CDR3 region has 12 residues. The chain's CDR3 is CASSRIPGGLTF. CDR3 sequence (DNA): TGTGCCAGCAGTCGAATTCCAGGGGGCCTCACCTTC.

The rearrangement links TRBV19 to TRBJ1-2; D is unresolved. Deletions cut 4 bases from V and 0 bases from J, with 15 bases between. Germline V gene data show CDR1 as LNHDA and CDR2 as SQIVND (reference sequence). CDR3 length: 16 amino acids. CDR3 bases: TGTGCCAGTAGTACCAACAACTGGGCCTCTAACTATGGCTACACCTTC. Translation gives CASSTNNWASNYGYTF.

This sequence joins TRBV4-2 and TRBJ2-7; D is unclear. Germline V gene lookup returns CDR1 LGHNA and CDR2 YNFKEQ. The V end was cut by 2 bases, the J end by 2 bases, with 19 bases between. The CDR3 runs to 17 residues. As DNA, the CDR3 is TGTGCCAGCAGCCAAATTGCGGCTCAGATGAAACCCTACGAGCAGTACTTC. This translates into CASSQIAAQMKPYEQYF.